The rows below give T cell receptor beta chains drawn from one sample of a study of T-cell reconstitution after alpha-beta-depleted transplantation in children. TCRdb fed the PCR reads into MiXCR, producing one record per CDR3 protein. The sample lists some 350,000 distinct CDR3 sequences; over 9% were seen once. The sample in question was PBMCs from the stem cell graft donor, obtained from the stem cell graft. The receptors were gathered from a human donor who donated a stem cell graft to a child with acute lymphoblastic leukemia. The CDR3 runs from the conserved cysteine through the conserved F or W. The D gene is left open where the match is weak. A row's size may be missing; if present it is once, few, many or a size class.

d_call	v_call	j_call	cdr3_length	clone_size	cdr3_aa
TRBD2	TRBV6-2/TRBV6-3	TRBJ2-1	19	NA	CASSYGLAGGLSSYNEQFF
TRBD2	TRBV3-1	TRBJ2-5	17	NA	CASTPRTSGRGEETQYF
NA	TRBV12-3/TRBV12-4	TRBJ1-5	17	few	CASNKQFTGEGNQPQHF
NA	TRBV29-1	TRBJ2-7	13	few	CSVVGSVGYEQYF
TRBD1	TRBV7-9	TRBJ2-6	17	NA	CASSYGQGRSGANVLTF
TRBD2	TRBV15	TRBJ2-1	16	NA	CATSRDGGLAGAEQFF
TRBD2	TRBV28	TRBJ2-7	15	NA	CASSWGPGLVHEQYF
TRBD1	TRBV9	TRBJ2-6	17	few	CASSAGTGGAGANVLTF
TRBD2	TRBV3-1	TRBJ2-1	13	many	CASTTLAGNEQFF
NA	TRBV7-8	TRBJ2-7	15	NA	CASSLADRRSYEQYF
NA	TRBV29-1	TRBJ2-1	10	few	CSVDTNEQFF
TRBD2	TRBV20-1	TRBJ2-5	12	few	CSLLPGGETQYF
TRBD2	TRBV9	TRBJ2-7	14	many	CASSVSGRAYEQYF
NA	TRBV12-3/TRBV12-4	TRBJ2-1	14	many	CASTPDSSYNEQFF
TRBD2	TRBV4-1	TRBJ2-3	15	many	CASSQVAGGTDTQYF
NA	TRBV27	TRBJ1-2	17	NA	CASSFLGTRGTNYGYTF
NA	TRBV27	TRBJ2-7	15	NA	CASSSTLAFSYEQYF
NA	TRBV29-1	TRBJ2-4	15	NA	CSVEAFGVAKNIQYF
NA	TRBV2	TRBJ2-1	14	NA	CASSEEAGYGEQFF
TRBD1	TRBV5-1	TRBJ2-7	14	many	CASSFRQGSYEQYF
NA	TRBV5-1	TRBJ2-7	13	NA	CASSLRLNYEQYF
TRBD2	TRBV5-1	TRBJ2-5	21	NA	CASSPRPPGLAGPRLQETQYF
TRBD1	TRBV18	TRBJ2-2	16	few	CASSPTGTGVTGELFF
NA	TRBV12-3/TRBV12-4	TRBJ2-7	13	many	CASSGDGSYEQYF
NA	TRBV20-1	TRBJ2-3	13	NA	CSARDSDTDTQYF
TRBD2	TRBV7-6	TRBJ2-1	16	NA	CASSLGLAGGGNEQFF
TRBD1	TRBV5-1	TRBJ2-7	14	many	CASRGQADLYEQYF
NA	TRBV11-3	TRBJ2-2	14	few	CASSLDAGTGELFF
NA	TRBV7-2	TRBJ2-3	18	few	CASSLAEWVITSTDTQYF
NA	TRBV6-1	TRBJ2-5	17	NA	CASSRLTNRDFQETQYF
NA	TRBV3-1	TRBJ2-2	16	few	CASSPRRGPARGELFF
NA	TRBV30	TRBJ2-1	18	few	CAWSPRSWDSRWRNEQFF
TRBD2	TRBV4-1	TRBJ2-1	16	few	CASSQDVGLAYNEQFF
NA	TRBV7-9	TRBJ1-6	15	NA	CASSPDGSRDSPLHF
TRBD1	TRBV7-8	TRBJ2-7	13	many	CASSVQGIAEQYF
NA	TRBV20-1	TRBJ1-6	15	few	CSARAAGAYNSPLHF
TRBD1	TRBV19	TRBJ1-2	11	few	CATRGQGYYTF
TRBD1	TRBV11-2	TRBJ2-1	15	NA	CASSLYRTGSDEQFF
TRBD1	TRBV6-1	TRBJ1-1	14	many	CASRLQGAHTEAFF
NA	TRBV7-2	TRBJ2-3	16	few	CASSFLGGGSTDTQYF
NA	TRBV28	TRBJ2-7	12	NA	CASSWGSYEQYF
TRBD2	TRBV5-6	TRBJ2-1	15	NA	CASSSEGLAGAEQFF
TRBD1	TRBV7-9	TRBJ2-7	16	few	CASSLAPGQGTTEQYF
NA	TRBV21-1	TRBJ2-5	14	NA	CASSNLGLQETQYF
NA	TRBV6-1	TRBJ1-5	17	NA	CASSLPGRILSNQPQHF
NA	TRBV5-6	TRBJ2-5	15	few	CASSARRGHQETQYF
NA	TRBV5-1	TRBJ2-3	15	NA	CASSLGLLPGDTQYF
NA	TRBV4-3	TRBJ2-1	17	NA	CASSQDRGRNSYNEQFF
TRBD1	TRBV6-1	TRBJ1-5	15	many	CASSERGQRDQPQHF
NA	TRBV29-1	TRBJ1-2	13	NA	CSVERGEGYGYTF
NA	TRBV29-1	TRBJ2-7	16	NA	CSVEGAEEWGPYEQYF
NA	TRBV7-9	TRBJ2-3	17	NA	CASSPGGRGLSTDTQYF
NA	TRBV20-1	TRBJ2-7	13	NA	CSAWAGASYEQYF
NA	TRBV4-3	TRBJ2-4	15	few	CASSQDPRLGNIQYF
NA	TRBV15	TRBJ2-3	16	many	CATSRRDKKGTDTQYF
NA	TRBV12-3/TRBV12-4	TRBJ2-1	16	few	CASSPLSGSRGNEQFF
NA	TRBV4-3	TRBJ2-3	13	many	CASSHGSTDTQYF
TRBD1	TRBV7-2	TRBJ2-7	15	NA	CASSSRTGDSYEQYF
NA	TRBV6-1	TRBJ2-2	15	NA	CASRRIQGRTGELFF
NA	TRBV6-1	TRBJ2-5	12	NA	CASRRSQETQYF